One sample yielded the 12 T cell receptor beta chains listed below, sequenced in a study of T cell responses to AZD1222 COVID-19 vaccine. Produced via immunoSEQ multiplex PCR; TCRdb's table is partial and in-frame only. Seen here are 85,000 to 130,000 clones, nearly 95% observed once, and the top ten hold roughly 5%. Sequenced material: peripheral blood, taken on day 0 of AZD1222 vaccination. The origin of the receptors is an adult in good health.

This sequence joins TRBV7-9 and TRBJ2-2; 10 bases match TRBD1. V lost 5 bases, J lost 4 bases, and 7 bases stayed unmatched. Per the germline V gene, CDR1 is SEHNR and CDR2 is FQNEAQ (reference sequence). The CDR3 covers 16 residues. This CDR3 is CASSLPGTGVTGELFF. The CDR3 nucleotides are TGTGCCAGCAGCCTACCAGGGACAGGGGTCACCGGGGAGCTGTTTTTT.

The chain joins TRBV2 to TRBJ2-7; 7 bases map to TRBD1. V was clipped by 5 bases and J by 3 bases; unmatched bases: 4. CDR3 size: 13 residues. Looked up from germline, CDR1 is SNHLY and CDR2 is FYNNEI. CDR3 amino acids: CASSRGQNYEQYF. Written as DNA, the CDR3 is TGTGCCAGCAGTCGGGGACAGAACTACGAGCAGTACTTC.

The DNA of the CDR3 is TGTGCCAGCAGTGATTACAGTCCCTACGAGCAGTACTTC. This encodes CASSDYSPYEQYF. This chain joins TRBV6-1 and TRBJ2-7; D gene unclear. The CDR3 extends over 13 amino acids. V was shortened by 3 bases and J by 2 bases, with 8 bases between the two germline ends. Germline V gives CDR1 MNHNS, CDR2 SASEGT.

V and J are TRBV3-1 (or the pseudogene TRBV3-2) and TRBJ2-7, with D possibly being TRBD1 or TRBD2 (5 bases each). The CDR3 consists of 17 residues. Trimming cost V 1 base and J 0 bases, with 16 bases left between them. Per the germline V gene, CDR1 is LGHDT and CDR2 is YNNKEL (reference sequence). The CDR3: CASSQGSSGPLSYEQYF. The CDR3 DNA follows: TGTGCCAGCAGCCAAGGGTCTTCGGGGCCCCTCTCCTACGAGCAGTACTTC.

The chain couples TRBV9 to TRBJ1-1; D remains unclear. Germline CDR1 reads SGDLS; CDR2 reads YYNGEE. The CDR3 has 14 amino acids. Trimming left V 0 bases short and J 1 base short, with 7 bases between. In DNA form, the CDR3 reads TGTGCCAGCAGCGTAGTTTCCCCGAACACTGAAGCTTTCTTT. Translated: CASSVVSPNTEAFF.

This sequence joins TRBV6-5 and TRBJ2-7, with D possibly matching TRBD2 (6 bases). V was clipped by 8 bases and J by 7 bases, with 24 bases between them. The CDR3 totals 15 residues. Germline CDR1 MNHEY, CDR2 SVGAGI. The CDR3 is CASVIFRRGNREQYF. CDR3 in DNA: TGTGCCAGCGTAATTTTCAGGCGGGGAAATCGGGAGCAGTACTTC.

The V gene is TRBV12-5, the J gene TRBJ2-3; possibly TRBD2 for D (5 bases). V lost 6 bases and J lost 6, with 16 bases in between. In germline, CDR1 is LGHNT, CDR2 FRNRAP. This CDR3 spans 14 amino acids. The CDR3 DNA is TGTGCTAGTGGGAAGCCCTACTCGGGGGATACGCAGTATTTT. As protein: CASGKPYSGDTQYF.

The rearrangement joins TRBV5-1 to TRBJ1-4, with D possibly matching TRBD1 (5 bases). The CDR3 sequence is 14 residues long. From germline, CDR1 is SGHRS and CDR2 YFSETQ. Trimming took 5 bases from V and 7 from J, leaving 15 bases between them. The CDR3: CASSSGIVGEKLFF. CDR3 DNA sequence: TGCGCCAGCAGTTCAGGGATTGTGGGTGAAAAACTGTTTTTT.

The rearrangement links TRBV6-6 to TRBJ1-2; D remains unclear. CDR1 is MNHNY, CDR2 SVGAGI, per germline (reference sequence). CDR3 size: 13 residues. Trimming left V 6 bases short and J 3 bases short, with 11 bases between. The CDR3 sequence is CASSYAVDYGYTF. The CDR3 region has the DNA TGTGCCAGCAGCTACGCAGTTGACTATGGCTACACCTTC.

The CDR3 region has the DNA TGTGCCGCTAGCGGGGGTATTTTGAACGAGCAGTACTTC. It specifies CAASGGILNEQYF. The chain carries TRBV6-6 and TRBJ2-7; 10 bases agree with TRBD2. V trimming: 11 bases; J trimming: 5 bases; junction bases outside the gene matches: 9. The CDR3 consists of 13 residues. In germline, CDR1 is MNHNY, CDR2 SVGAGI (reference sequence).

CDR3 protein: CASRAGSSYEQYF. The CDR3, as DNA: TGTGCCAGCAGGGCCGGGAGTTCCTACGAGCAGTACTTC. The chain recombines TRBV6-5 with TRBJ2-7; weak D call: TRBD2 (6 bases). The CDR3 is 13 residues long. CDR1 is MNHEY and CDR2 is SVGAGI in the germline V gene. Trimming removed 6 bases at V and 1 base at J, with 10 bases between.

This clone was counted once. The chain carries TRBV5-6 and TRBJ1-1; possible D gene TRBD1, 6 bases. Germline lookup yields CDR1 SGHDT and CDR2 YYEEEE. CDR3 size: 13 residues. Between the trimmed V and J ends, which lost 0 bases and 10 bases, there was a span of 13 bases. DNA of the CDR3: TGTGCCAGCAGCTTGGGGTCGGGACAAGGAGCTTTCTTT. Amino acid sequence: CASSLGSGQGAFF.